This T cell receptor (beta chain) was sequenced in a study of blood T cell repertoires in COVID-19. As for the study in general: Spain, Italy and the United States supplied samples that represented acute and convalescent COVID-19. Nucleic acid was either cDNA or gDNA, and it came from T cells, B-cell-depleted T cells, or PBMCs.

Trimming removed 1 base at V and 7 bases at J, with 11 bases between. This CDR3 comprises 13 residues. Germline V gene lookup returns CDR1 LGHDT and CDR2 YNNKEL (reference sequence). The authors' processing: Reference gene primer amplification yielded estimated nucleated cell counts. TCRdb's copy holds only in-frame clones and misses some; the assay was immunoSEQ multiplex PCR. The V and J calls and clone size come from that table; D and trimming were worked out from the DNA. In the table there are 350,000 or so clones, about nine tenths of which are singletons. One Seattle source followed patients from active infection through their disease course.

The chain is built from TRBV3-1 (or the pseudogene TRBV3-2) and TRBJ2-7; D is uncertain. This clonotype originated in a woman aged 60-75 years with COVID-19, enrolled during active disease. Sequenced sample: peripheral blood. CDR3 coding DNA: TGTGCCAGCAGCCAAGGCCCATACTATGAGCAGTACTTC. Translated, it gives CASSQGPYYEQYF.